This T cell receptor (beta chain) appears in the sequencing data of a study of shared clonotypes between healthy human individuals. TCRdb keeps only in-frame clones here, not all; method: immunoSEQ multiplex PCR. The sample holds a few hundred thousand clones, 70% to 80% seen once. After removal of 4 bases from V and 3 bases from J, the junction contained 6 bases not matched to a gene. The CDR3 runs 15 residues. The germline V gene encodes CDR1 SGHNT and CDR2 YYREEE (reference sequence). This clone was counted ten times or more. This receptor was obtained from a woman aged 40 to 50 in good health. Some clones in this sample may be carry-over from other donors' samples. The sequenced material came from PBMCs. This chain uses TRBV5-4 with TRBJ2-7, with 11 bases aligning to TRBD2. This CDR3 reads CASSRRTSGHYEQYF. The CDR3, as DNA: TGTGCCAGCAGCCGCCGGACTAGCGGGCACTACGAGCAGTACTTC.